This TCR beta chain stems from a study of T-cell memory formation after mild COVID-19. On the study more broadly: For the most part, TCR clusters were specific to one donor.

TCRdb redid the calling of the 5' RACE reads with MiXCR, one entry per CDR3 protein. Found here are about 390,000 distinct CDR3 sequences, about 15% of them singletons; the top ten hold roughly 21%. This clonotype occurred a few times. V was cut by 6 bases and J by 5 bases, with 15 bases left in between. CDR1 and CDR2 (germline): LNHNV, YYDKDF (reference sequence). The CDR3 totals 14 residues. Sequencing was carried out using PBMCs or a T cell subset sorted from them (not recorded which). This sequence joins TRBV15 and TRBJ2-3, with D perhaps assigned TRBD1 or TRBD2 (6 bases each). The receptor comes from a man younger than 35 who had mild COVID-19 (a few samples of this study predate the infection). Cell type and time point are not known. CDR3 coding DNA: TGTGCCACCAGACGGGGGCCCGCCGTAGATACGCAGTATTTT. Encoded protein: CATRRGPAVDTQYF.